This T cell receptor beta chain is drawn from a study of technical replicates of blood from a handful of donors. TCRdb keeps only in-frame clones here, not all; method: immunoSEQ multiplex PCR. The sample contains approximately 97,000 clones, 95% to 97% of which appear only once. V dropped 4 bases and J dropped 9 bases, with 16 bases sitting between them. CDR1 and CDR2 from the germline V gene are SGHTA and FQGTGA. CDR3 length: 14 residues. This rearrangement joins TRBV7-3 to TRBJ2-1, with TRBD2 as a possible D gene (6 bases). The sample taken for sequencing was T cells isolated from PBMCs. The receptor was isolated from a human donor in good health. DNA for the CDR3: TGTGCCAGCAGCTACCAGGCGGGAAGCGGTGAGCAGTTCTTC. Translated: CASSYQAGSGEQFF.